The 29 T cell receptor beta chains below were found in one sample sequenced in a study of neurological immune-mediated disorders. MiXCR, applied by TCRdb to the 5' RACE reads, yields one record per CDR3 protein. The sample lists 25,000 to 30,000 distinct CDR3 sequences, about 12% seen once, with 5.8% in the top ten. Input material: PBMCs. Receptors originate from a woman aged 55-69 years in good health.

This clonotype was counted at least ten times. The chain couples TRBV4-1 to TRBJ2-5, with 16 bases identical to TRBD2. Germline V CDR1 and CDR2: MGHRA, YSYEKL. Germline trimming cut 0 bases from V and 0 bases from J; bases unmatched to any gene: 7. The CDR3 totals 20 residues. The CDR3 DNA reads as TGCGCCAGCAGCCAAGATGGGACTAGCGGGGGGGCAGGGTACCAAGAGACCCAGTACTTC. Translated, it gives CASSQDGTSGGAGYQETQYF.

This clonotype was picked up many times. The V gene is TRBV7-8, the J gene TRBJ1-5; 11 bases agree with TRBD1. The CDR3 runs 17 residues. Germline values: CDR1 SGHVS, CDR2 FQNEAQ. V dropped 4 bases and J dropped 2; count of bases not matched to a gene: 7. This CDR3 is CASSSGTGGFGNQPQHF. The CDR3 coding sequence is TGTGCCAGCAGCTCCGGGACAGGGGGATTTGGCAATCAGCCCCAGCATTTT.

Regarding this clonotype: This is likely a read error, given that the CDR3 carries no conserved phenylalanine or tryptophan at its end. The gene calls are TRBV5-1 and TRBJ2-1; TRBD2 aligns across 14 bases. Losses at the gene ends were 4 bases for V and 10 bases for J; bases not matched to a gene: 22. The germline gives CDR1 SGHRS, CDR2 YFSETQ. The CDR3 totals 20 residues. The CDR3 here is CASSLARTSGGPGEGMEQFS. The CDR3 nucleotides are TGCGCCAGCAGCCTGGCCCGGACTAGCGGGGGGCCAGGAGAGGGAATGGAGCAGTTCTCC.

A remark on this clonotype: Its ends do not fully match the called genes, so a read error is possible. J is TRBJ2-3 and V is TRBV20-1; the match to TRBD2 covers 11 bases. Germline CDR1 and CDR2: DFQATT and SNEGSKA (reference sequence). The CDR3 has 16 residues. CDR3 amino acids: CSAKPTSGGFIDTQYF. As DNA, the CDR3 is TGCAGCGCTAAACCTACTAGCGGGGGTTTCATAGATACGCAGTATTTT.

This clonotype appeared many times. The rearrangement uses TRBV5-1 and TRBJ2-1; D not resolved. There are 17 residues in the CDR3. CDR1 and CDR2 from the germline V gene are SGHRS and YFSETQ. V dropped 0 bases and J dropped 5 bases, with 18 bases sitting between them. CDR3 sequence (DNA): TGCGCCAGCAGCTTGGGCCCCCTGTTAGGGCTAAACAATGAGCAGTTCTTC. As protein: CASSLGPLLGLNNEQFF.

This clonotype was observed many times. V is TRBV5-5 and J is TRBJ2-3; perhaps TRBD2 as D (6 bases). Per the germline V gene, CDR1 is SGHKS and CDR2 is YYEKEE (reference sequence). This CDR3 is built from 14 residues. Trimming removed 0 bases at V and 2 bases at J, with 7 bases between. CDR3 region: CASSLGRATDTQYF. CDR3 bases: TGTGCCAGCAGCTTGGGGAGGGCCACAGATACGCAGTATTTT.

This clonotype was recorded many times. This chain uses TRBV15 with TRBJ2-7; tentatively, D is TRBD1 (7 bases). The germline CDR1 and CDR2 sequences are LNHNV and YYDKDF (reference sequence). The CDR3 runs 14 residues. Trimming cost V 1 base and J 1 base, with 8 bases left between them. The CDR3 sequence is CATSRAGGSYEQYF. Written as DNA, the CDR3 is TGTGCCACCAGCAGAGCAGGGGGGTCCTACGAGCAGTACTTC.

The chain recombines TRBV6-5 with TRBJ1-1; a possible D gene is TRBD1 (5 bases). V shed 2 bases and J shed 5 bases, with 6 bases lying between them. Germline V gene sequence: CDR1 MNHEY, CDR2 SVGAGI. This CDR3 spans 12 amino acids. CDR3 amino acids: CASSYGGTEAFF. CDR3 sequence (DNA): TGTGCCAGCAGTTACGGGGGAACTGAAGCTTTCTTT.

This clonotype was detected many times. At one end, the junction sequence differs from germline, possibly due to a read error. CDR3 amino acids: CASGFRDRGRLSGANVLTF. The CDR3 DNA follows: TGCGCCAGCGGCTTCCGGGACAGGGGTCGTCTCTCTGGGGCCAACGTCCTGACTTTC. The V call is TRBV5-1, the J call TRBJ2-6; 10 bases are a match to TRBD1. Germline V gene sequence: CDR1 SGHRS, CDR2 YFSETQ. CDR3 length: 19 residues.

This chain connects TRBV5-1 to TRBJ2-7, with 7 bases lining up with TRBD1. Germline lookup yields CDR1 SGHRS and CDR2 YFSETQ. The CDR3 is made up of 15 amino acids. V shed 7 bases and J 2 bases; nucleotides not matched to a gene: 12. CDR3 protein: CASAPNTGVTYEQYF. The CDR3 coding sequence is TGCGCCAGCGCCCCGAACACAGGGGTTACCTACGAGCAGTACTTC.

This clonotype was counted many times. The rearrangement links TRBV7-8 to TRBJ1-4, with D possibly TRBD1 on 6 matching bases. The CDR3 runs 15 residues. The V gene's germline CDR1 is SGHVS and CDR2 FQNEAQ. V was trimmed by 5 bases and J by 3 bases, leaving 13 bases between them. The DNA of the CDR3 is TGTGCCAGCAGCCAAGACAGGCATGCTAATGAAAAACTGTTTTTT. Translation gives CASSQDRHANEKLFF.

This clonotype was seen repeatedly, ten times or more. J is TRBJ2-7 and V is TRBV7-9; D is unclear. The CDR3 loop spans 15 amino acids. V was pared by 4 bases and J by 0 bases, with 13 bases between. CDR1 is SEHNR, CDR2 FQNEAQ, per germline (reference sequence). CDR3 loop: CASSSLDTSSYEQYF. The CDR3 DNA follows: TGTGCCAGCAGCTCCCTTGACACGAGCTCCTACGAGCAGTACTTC.

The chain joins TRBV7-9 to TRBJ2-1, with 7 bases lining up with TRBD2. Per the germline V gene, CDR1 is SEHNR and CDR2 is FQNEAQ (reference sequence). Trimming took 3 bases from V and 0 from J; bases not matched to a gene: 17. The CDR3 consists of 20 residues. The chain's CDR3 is CASSFRLVGGTPSSYNEQFF. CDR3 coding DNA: TGTGCCAGCAGCTTCAGACTAGTGGGGGGGACTCCGAGCTCCTACAATGAGCAGTTCTTC.

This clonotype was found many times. The CDR3, as DNA: TGTGCCAGCAGTGCGCCCACAGGGATAGGCTACGAGCAGTACTTC. It specifies CASSAPTGIGYEQYF. The chain uses TRBV28 and TRBJ2-7; weak D call: TRBD1 (6 bases). The germline V gene encodes CDR1 MDHEN and CDR2 SYDVKM. V lost 5 bases to trimming and J lost 3 bases, with 17 bases between them. This CDR3 has 15 amino acids.

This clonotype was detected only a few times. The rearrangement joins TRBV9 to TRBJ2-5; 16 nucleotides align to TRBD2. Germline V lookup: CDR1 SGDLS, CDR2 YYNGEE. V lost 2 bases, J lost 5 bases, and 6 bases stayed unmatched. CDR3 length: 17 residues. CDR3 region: CASSVGTSGGVMETQYF. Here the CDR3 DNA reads TGTGCCAGCAGCGTGGGGACTAGCGGGGGGGTGATGGAGACCCAGTACTTC.

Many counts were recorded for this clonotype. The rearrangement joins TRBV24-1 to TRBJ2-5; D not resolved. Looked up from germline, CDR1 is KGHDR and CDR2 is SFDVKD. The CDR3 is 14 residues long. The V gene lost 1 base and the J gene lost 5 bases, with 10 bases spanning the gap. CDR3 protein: CATSDFGPAETQYF. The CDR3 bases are TGTGCCACCAGTGATTTTGGACCAGCGGAGACCCAGTACTTC.

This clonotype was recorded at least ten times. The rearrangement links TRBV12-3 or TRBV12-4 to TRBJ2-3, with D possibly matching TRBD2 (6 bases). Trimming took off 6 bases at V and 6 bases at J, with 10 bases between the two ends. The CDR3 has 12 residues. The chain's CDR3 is CASRGGVDTQYF. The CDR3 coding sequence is TGTGCCAGCAGGGGAGGAGTTGATACGCAGTATTTT.

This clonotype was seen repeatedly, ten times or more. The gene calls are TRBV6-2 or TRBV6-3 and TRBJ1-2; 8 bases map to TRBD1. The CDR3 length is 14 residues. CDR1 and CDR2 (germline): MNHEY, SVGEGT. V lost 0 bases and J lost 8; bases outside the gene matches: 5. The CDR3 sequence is CASSYSRQGPGYTF. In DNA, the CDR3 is TGTGCCAGCAGTTACTCCCGACAGGGGCCCGGCTACACCTTC.

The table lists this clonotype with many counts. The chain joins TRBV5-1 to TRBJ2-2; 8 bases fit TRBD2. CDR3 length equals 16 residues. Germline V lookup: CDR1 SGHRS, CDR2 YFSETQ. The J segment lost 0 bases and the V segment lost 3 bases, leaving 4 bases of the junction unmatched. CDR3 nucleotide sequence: TGCGCCAGCAGCTACGAGCGGGGGTCGAACACCGGGGAGCTGTTTTTT. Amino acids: CASSYERGSNTGELFF. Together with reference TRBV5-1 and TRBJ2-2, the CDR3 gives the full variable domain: KAGVTQTPRYLIKTRGQQVTLSCSPISGHRSVSWYQQTPGQGLQFLFEYFSETQRNKGNFPGRFSGRQFSNSRSEMNVSTLELGDSALYLCASSYERGSNTGELFFGEGSRLTVL.

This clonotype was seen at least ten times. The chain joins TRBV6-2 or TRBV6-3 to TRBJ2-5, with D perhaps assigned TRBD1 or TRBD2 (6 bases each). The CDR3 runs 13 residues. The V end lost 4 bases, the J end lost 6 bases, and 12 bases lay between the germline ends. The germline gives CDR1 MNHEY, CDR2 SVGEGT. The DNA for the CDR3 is TGTGCCAGCAGTTTCCGGGGGCGAAAGACCCAGTACTTC. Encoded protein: CASSFRGRKTQYF.

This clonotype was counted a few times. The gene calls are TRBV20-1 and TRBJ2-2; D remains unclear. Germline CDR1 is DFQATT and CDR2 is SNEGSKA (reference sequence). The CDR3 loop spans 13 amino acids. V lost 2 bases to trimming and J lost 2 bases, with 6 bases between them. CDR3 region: CSARSLNTGELFF. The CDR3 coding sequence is TGCAGTGCTAGAAGTCTTAACACCGGGGAGCTGTTTTTT.

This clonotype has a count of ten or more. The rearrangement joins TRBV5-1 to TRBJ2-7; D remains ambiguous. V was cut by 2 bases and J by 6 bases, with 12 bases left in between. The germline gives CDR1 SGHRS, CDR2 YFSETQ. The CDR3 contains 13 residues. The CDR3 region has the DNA TGCGCCAGCAGCTTCTCGGACCTAAGCGAGCAGTACTTC. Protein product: CASSFSDLSEQYF.

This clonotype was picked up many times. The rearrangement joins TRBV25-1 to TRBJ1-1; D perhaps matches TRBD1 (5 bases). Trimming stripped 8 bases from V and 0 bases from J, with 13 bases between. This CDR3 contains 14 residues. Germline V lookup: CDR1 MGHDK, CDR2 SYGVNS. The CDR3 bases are TGTGCCAGCTCCGGGGGGAACATGAACACTGAAGCTTTCTTT. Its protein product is CASSGGNMNTEAFF.

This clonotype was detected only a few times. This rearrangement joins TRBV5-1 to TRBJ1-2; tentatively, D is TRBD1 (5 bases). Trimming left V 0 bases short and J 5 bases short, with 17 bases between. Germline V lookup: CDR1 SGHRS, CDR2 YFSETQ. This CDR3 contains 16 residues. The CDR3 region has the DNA TGCGCCAGCAGCTTGGACCCACCCGGGACCGGGTATGGCTACACCTTC. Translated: CASSLDPPGTGYGYTF.

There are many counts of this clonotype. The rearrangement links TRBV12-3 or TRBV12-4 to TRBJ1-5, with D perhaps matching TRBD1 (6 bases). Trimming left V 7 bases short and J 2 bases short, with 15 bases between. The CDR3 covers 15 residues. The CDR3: CASTPGRGGNQPQHF. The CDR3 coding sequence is TGTGCCAGCACCCCGGGGAGGGGGGGCAATCAGCCCCAGCATTTT.

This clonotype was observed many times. The CDR3 sequence is CASSSPGQVSYNEQFF. CDR3 in DNA: TGTGCCAGCAGTTCCCCCGGACAGGTCTCCTACAATGAGCAGTTCTTC. The rearrangement links TRBV12-3 or TRBV12-4 to TRBJ2-1; 7 positions agree with TRBD1. J lost 0 bases, V lost 4 bases, and 6 bases had no gene match. The CDR3 is 16 amino acids.

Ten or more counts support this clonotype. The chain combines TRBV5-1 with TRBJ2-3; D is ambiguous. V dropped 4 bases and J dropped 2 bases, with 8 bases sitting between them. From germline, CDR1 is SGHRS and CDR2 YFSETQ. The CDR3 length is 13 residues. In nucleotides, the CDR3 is TGCGCCAGCAGCCGAGCGCCCACAGATACGCAGTATTTT. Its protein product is CASSRAPTDTQYF.

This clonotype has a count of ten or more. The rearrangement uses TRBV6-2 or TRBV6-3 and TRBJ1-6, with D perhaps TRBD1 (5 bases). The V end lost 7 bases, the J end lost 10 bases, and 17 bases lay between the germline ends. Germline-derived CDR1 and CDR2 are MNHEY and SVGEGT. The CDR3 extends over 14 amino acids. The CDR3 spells CASTDPGTRSPLHF. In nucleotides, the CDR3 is TGTGCCAGCACTGACCCCGGGACTCGGTCACCCCTCCACTTT.

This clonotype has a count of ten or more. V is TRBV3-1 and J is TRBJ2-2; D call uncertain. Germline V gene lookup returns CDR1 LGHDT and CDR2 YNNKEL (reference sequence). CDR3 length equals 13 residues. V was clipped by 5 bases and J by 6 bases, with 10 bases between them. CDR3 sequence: CASSLLPSGELFF. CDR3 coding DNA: TGTGCCAGCAGCTTACTCCCATCCGGGGAGCTGTTTTTT.